The clone carrying this T cell receptor beta chain was observed once. This record comes from a study of blood T cell repertoires in COVID-19. Study-wide context: COVID-19 samples collected from the United States, Italy and Spain covered acute and convalescent phases.

This CDR3 has 15 residues. The V gene's germline CDR1 is SGHKS and CDR2 YYEKEE (reference sequence). V trimming: 4 bases; J trimming: 4 bases; junction bases outside the gene matches: 10. In the original analysis: How many nucleated cells were present was estimated from reference gene primer amplification. The assay was immunoSEQ multiplex PCR, and TCRdb's table has in-frame clones only and misses some. V, J and clone size reflect that table, while D and trimming were determined from the DNA. Of over 250,000 clones detected, 70% to 90% appear once; the ten largest clones hold approximately 10%. Specimen: peripheral blood. This chain links TRBV5-5 with TRBJ2-7; the match to TRBD1 covers 8 bases. The TCR originated in a woman between 65 and 79 years old with acute or convalescent COVID-19. The CDR3 protein is CASSASGTGVYEQYF. In DNA, the CDR3 is TGTGCCAGCAGCGCGTCCGGGACAGGTGTTTACGAGCAGTACTTC. Drawing the rest from reference TRBV5-5 and TRBJ2-7, the complete variable domain is DAGVTQSPTHLIKTRGQQVTLRCSPISGHKSVSWYQQVLGQGPQFIFQYYEKEERGRGNFPDRFSARQFPNYSSELNVNALLLGDSALYLCASSASGTGVYEQYFGPGTRLTVT.